This T cell receptor (beta chain) is drawn from a study of blood T cell repertoires in COVID-19 (dated by TCRdb to the early 2020s). Study-wide context: Samples covering the acute and convalescent phases of COVID-19 were provided by collaborators in the United States, Italy and Spain. The prospective study material was composed of cDNA or gDNA derived from T cells, B-cell-depleted T cells, or PBMCs. Subjects who had been exposed to COVID-19, were actively infected with it, or had recovered from it provided the deeply sampled blood TCRbeta repertoires that made up the dataset. The repertoires were released in a freely available public database intended as a resource for research on the immune response to SARS-CoV-2. The samples were drawn from the first 160 participants of the ongoing ImmuneRACE study and from 1,254 subjects provided by 6 global collaborators. A de-identified subject ID, COVID-19 status, age in years and sex were almost always included in the sample metadata. Where HLA class I and class II types were available, the types were taken from metadata supplied by the sample provider, not from assay-based typing.

Via the germline V gene, CDR1 is SNHLY and CDR2 FYNNEI. From the cysteine up to the phenylalanine, the CDR3 has a length of 14 residues. Just CDR3 DNA is preserved here, 42 bases in frame from base 1. V is pared back by 2 bases and J by 3 bases, with 10 bases lying between the germline termini. TCRbeta CDR3 regions were amplified from genomic DNA by means of the immunoSEQ Assay, a bias-controlled multiplex PCR. As for how the authors treated the data: Nucleated cell counts per sample were estimated from amplification of reference gene primers within the assay. To quantify the absolute abundance of each unique TCRbeta CDR3 rearrangement, sequence reads were collapsed and filtered. For each sample, productive Simpson clonality was calculated by taking the square root of Simpson's diversity index across productive rearrangements. TCRdb re-hosts the immuneACCESS table, in-frame sequences only. Its copies lack some clones; in the studies checked, an unresolved V gene accounts for under half of them, and the cause for the rest is not known. D and trimming were read from the DNA, whereas the V and J calls and clone size are those reported in that table. Present in this sample are 130,000 to 150,000 clones, roughly 84% of which were seen just once. The top ten clonotypes cover less than 6% of the sample.

Participants in the prospective study were aged about 18 to 100 years, lived in 24 United States geographic areas, and enrolled through a virtual design. Cohort assignment in the prospective study relied on participant-reported clinical history from a screening survey and a study questionnaire. Exposed participants had been in contact, within 2 weeks of entering the study, with a person who had a PCR-confirmed or clinician-diagnosed case of COVID-19. In the prospective study, whole blood, serum and a nasopharyngeal or oropharyngeal swab were collected from each participant by mobile phlebotomists. Over a roughly 2-month period, participants in the prospective study had the option of providing additional blood draws and questionnaires. Blood samples from the prospective study were shipped frozen or at room temperature prior to DNA extraction. Overall results and qualifications from the work: The amount of clinical and demographic metadata varied by source and participant and was provided uncurated.

On this clone itself: It lacks a known antigen. No base qualities exist here, and no much larger clone lies one base off it.

What was sequenced was PBMCs or T cells enriched from blood (not recorded which). The receptor was isolated from a woman in her forties or fifties who had been exposed to COVID-19. The sequence joins TRBV2 to TRBJ1-2; the D gene identity is not certain. The CDR3 reads as follows: CASSESVRDYGYTF. The DNA reads TGTGCCAGCAGTGAAAGCGTCCGTGACTATGGCTACACCTTC.